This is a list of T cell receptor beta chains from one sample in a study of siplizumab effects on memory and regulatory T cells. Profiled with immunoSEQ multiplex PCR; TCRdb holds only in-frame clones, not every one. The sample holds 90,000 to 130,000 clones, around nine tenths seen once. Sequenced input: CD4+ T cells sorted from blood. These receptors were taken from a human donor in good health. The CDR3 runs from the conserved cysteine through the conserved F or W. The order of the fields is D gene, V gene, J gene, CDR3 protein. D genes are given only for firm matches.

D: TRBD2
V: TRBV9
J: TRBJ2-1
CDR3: CASSPEGGLFNEQFF

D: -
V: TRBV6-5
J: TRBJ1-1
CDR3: CASFRRTEAFF

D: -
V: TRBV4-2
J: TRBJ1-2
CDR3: CASSQENYGYTF

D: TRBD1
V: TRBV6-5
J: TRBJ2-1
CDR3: CASSYSGQEDNEQFF

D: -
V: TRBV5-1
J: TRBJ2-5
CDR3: CASRGWGGPETQYF

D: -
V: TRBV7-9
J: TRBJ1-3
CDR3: CASSQAGNTIYF

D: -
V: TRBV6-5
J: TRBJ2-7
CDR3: CASSTEYRGGEQYF

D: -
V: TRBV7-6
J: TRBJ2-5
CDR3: CASSPRRETQYF

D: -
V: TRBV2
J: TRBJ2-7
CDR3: CASSLTDSYEQYF

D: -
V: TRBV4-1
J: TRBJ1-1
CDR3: CASSPPGPKKAFF

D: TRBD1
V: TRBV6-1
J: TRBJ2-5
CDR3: CASSRDRVVETQYF

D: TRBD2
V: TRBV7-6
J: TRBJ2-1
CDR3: CASSSTSGSLIEQFF

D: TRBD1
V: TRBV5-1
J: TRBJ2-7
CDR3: CASSLGTGTGYEQYF

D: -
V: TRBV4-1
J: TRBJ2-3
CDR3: CASSQVRSTDTQYF

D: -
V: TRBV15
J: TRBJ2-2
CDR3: CATSRDRGTRELFF

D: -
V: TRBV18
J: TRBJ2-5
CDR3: CASSPRWGAGETQYF

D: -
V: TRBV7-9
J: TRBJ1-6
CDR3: CASSLEQVRSPLHF

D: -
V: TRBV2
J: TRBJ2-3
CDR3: CASSDTRGRTDTQYF

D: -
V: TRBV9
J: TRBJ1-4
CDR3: CASSVGQTSNEKLFF

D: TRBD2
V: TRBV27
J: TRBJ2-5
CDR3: CASSLVSGGQETQYF

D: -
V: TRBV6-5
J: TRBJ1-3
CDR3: CASRRGSSGNTIYF

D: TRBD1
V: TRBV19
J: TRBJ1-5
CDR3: CASSIRTGGSNQPQHF

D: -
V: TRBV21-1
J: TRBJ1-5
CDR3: CASSALQGLIEGNQPQHF

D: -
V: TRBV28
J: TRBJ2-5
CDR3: CASSLRFAEETQYF

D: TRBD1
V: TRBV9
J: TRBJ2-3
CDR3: CASRGQTATDTQYF

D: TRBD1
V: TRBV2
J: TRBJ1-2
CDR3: CASSEAGTGSFYGYTF

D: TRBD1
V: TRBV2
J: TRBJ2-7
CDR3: CASSESGQGRLEQYF

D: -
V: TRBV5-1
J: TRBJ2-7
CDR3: CASSQGTGYEQYF

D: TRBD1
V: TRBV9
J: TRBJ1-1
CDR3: CASSKTGAYTEAFF

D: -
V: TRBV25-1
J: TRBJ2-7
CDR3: CASSEYSRETYEQYF

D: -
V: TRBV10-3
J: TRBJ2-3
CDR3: CAISESKPGRTSTDTQYF

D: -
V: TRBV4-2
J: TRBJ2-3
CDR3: CASSQDPRGSTDTQYF

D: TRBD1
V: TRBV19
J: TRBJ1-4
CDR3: CASNPGQGREKLFF

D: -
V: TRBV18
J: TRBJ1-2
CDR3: CASSPSFPQGDGYTF

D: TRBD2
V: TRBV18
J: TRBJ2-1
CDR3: CASSLQRLAGDHNEQFF

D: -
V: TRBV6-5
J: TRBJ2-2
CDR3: CASSYSSTEKTGELFF

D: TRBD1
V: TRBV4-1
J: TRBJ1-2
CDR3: CASSQTGGFGYTF

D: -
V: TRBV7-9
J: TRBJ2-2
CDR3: CASSGTVTGELFF

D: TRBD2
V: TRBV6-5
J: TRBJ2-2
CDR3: CASSYIAGGAGELFF

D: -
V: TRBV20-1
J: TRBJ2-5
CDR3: CSASSGETQYF

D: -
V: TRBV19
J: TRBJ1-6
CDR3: CASSISGAGSTLAPLHF

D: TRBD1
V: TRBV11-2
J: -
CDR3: CASSPGTGGFNEQYF

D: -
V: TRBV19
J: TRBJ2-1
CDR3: CASSSRDNEQFF

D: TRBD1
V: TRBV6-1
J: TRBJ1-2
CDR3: CAIGGQGSNYGYTF

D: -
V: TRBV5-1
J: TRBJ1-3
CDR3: CASSLVSLGGNTIYF

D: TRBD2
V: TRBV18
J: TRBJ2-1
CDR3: CASSPRQTSGRNEQFF

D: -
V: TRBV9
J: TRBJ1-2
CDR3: CASSATDDHYGYTF

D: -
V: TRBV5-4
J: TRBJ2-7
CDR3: CASSLDDYEQYF

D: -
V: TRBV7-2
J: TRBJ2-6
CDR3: CASSLGGAGANVLTF

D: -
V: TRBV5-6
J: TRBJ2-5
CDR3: CASSFPGTLSQETQYF

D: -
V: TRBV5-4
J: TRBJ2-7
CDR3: CARVPTETYEQYF